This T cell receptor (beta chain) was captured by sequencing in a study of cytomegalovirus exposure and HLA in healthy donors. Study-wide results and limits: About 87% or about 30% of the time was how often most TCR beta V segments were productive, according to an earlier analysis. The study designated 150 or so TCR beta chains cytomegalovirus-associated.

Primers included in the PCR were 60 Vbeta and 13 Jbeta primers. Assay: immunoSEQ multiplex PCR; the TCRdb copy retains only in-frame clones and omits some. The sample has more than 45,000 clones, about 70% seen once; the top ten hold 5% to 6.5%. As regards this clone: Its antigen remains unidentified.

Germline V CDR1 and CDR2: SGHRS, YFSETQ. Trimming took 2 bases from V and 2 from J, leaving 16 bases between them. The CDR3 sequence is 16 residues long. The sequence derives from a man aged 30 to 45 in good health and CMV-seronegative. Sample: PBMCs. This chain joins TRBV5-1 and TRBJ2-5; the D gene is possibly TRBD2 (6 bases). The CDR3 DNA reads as TGCGCCAGCAGCTTAACCCAAAGCGGGCCTCAAGAGACCCAGTACTTC. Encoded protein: CASSLTQSGPQETQYF.